The clone carrying this TCR beta chain has only a few counts. These data belong to a study of shared clonotypes between healthy human individuals. CD45RO-negative CD8 cells positively selected for CCR7 made up the naive population, which excluded terminally differentiated effector memory CD45RA+ cells. The germline gives CDR1 MNHNS, CDR2 SASEGT. The V end was cut by 1 base, the J end by 3 bases, with 4 bases between. CDR3 length equals 13 residues. The assay was immunoSEQ multiplex PCR, and TCRdb's table has in-frame clones only and misses some. The table includes some 1,900,000 clones, about 95% detected once.

Source material: naive CD8+ T cells sorted from blood. The sequence came from a man aged 18 to 29 in good health. The chain employs TRBV6-1 and TRBJ1-5; D unresolved. CDR3 DNA sequence: TGTGCCAGCAGTGAAGAGGACAATCAGCCCCAGCATTTT. Translating gives CASSEEDNQPQHF.